This entry lists 14 T cell receptor beta chains sequenced from one sample in a study of radiotherapy plus CTLA-4 blockade in lung cancer. TCRdb's table, derived via immunoSEQ multiplex PCR, lists solely in-frame clones and lacks some. The sample lists some 90,000 clones, more than 75% occurring once. This sample comprised peripheral blood, obtained from a patient treated with radiotherapy plus ipilimumab. These receptors all come from a human donor with non-small cell lung cancer who had a partial response to radiotherapy plus ipilimumab.

This clone was recorded a few times. This rearrangement joins TRBV5-1 to TRBJ1-4; D is unclear. The germline V gene encodes CDR1 SGHRS and CDR2 YFSETQ. The CDR3 is 14 amino acids. Trimming stripped 0 bases from V and 3 bases from J, with 6 bases between. CDR3 coding DNA: TGCGCCAGCAGCTTGGAGAGGGCTAATGAAAAACTGTTTTTT. Translation gives CASSLERANEKLFF. Full variable domain (remainder filled in from reference TRBV5-1 and TRBJ1-4): KAGVTQTPRYLIKTRGQQVTLSCSPISGHRSVSWYQQTPGQGLQFLFEYFSETQRNKGNFPGRFSGRQFSNSRSEMNVSTLELGDSALYLCASSLERANEKLFFGSGTQLSVL.

The chain carries TRBV7-9 and TRBJ2-3; 9 bases agree with TRBD1. The CDR3 consists of 17 residues. Trimming cost V 5 bases and J 2 bases; bases outside gene matches: 11. CDR1 SEHNR and CDR2 FQNEAQ come from the germline V gene (reference sequence). CDR3 nucleotide sequence: TGTGCCAGCAGCACAACCCCCACAGGGGGCCTCACAGATACGCAGTATTTT. Amino acid sequence: CASSTTPTGGLTDTQYF.

The chain uses TRBV5-8 and TRBJ2-1; D is uncertain. The V end was cut by 0 bases, the J end by 3 bases, with 4 bases between. Germline V CDR1 and CDR2: SGHTS, YDEGEE. The CDR3 is made up of 13 amino acids. The CDR3 sequence: CASSLGLYNEQFF. CDR3 nucleotides: TGTGCCAGCAGCTTGGGACTCTACAATGAGCAGTTCTTC.

V usage is TRBV5-4 and J usage is TRBJ1-1, with a possible D match to TRBD1 (5 bases). CDR3 length: 15 amino acids. The ends were cut back, 4 bases at V and 0 bases at J, with 13 bases in the middle. CDR1 and CDR2 (germline): SGHNT, YYREEE (reference sequence). The CDR3 bases are TGTGCCAGCAGCCCCGACAGATCCATGAACACTGAAGCTTTCTTT. Translation gives CASSPDRSMNTEAFF.

The chain couples TRBV5-1 to TRBJ1-2; 7 positions match TRBD1. The germline V gene has CDR1 SGHRS and CDR2 YFSETQ. V gave up 0 bases and J gave up 6 bases; unmatched junction bases: 14. The CDR3 is 17 amino acids. CDR3 DNA sequence: TGCGCCAGCAGCTTGGCCAGTAAAGTAGAGGGGGCCCATGGCTACACCTTC. This codes for CASSLASKVEGAHGYTF.

The V gene is TRBV5-4, the J gene TRBJ1-2; no reliable D call. This CDR3 is 14 amino acids long. The germline V gene encodes CDR1 SGHNT and CDR2 YYREEE (reference sequence). The ends were cut back, 6 bases at V and 1 base at J, with 13 bases in the middle. In DNA, the CDR3 is TGTGCCAGCAAGGTCGAGGGTATTAACTATGGCTACACCTTC. Amino acids: CASKVEGINYGYTF.

V gene TRBV18 combines with J gene TRBJ2-7; possible D gene TRBD1, 7 bases. This CDR3 contains 14 residues. Deletions cut 6 bases from V and 3 bases from J, with 15 bases between. Germline V gene sequence: CDR1 KGHSH, CDR2 LQKENI. The CDR3 DNA is TGTGCCAGCTCCCGGCAGGGGGAGGACTACGAGCAGTACTTC. Its protein product is CASSRQGEDYEQYF.

The chain carries TRBV18 and TRBJ2-1; D possibly corresponds to TRBD1 (6 bases). Germline values: CDR1 KGHSH, CDR2 LQKENI. Trimming cost V 3 bases and J 0 bases, with 9 bases left between them. This CDR3 has 15 residues. The DNA for the CDR3 is TGTGCCAGCTCACCCCGGGACAACTCCTACAATGAGCAGTTCTTC. Translating it yields CASSPRDNSYNEQFF.

V usage is TRBV7-9 and J usage is TRBJ2-7; 7 bases match TRBD2. The junction had 7 bases not matched to a gene; V was cut back by 5 bases and J by 3 bases. This CDR3 contains 14 residues. Germline assignment: CDR1 SEHNR and CDR2 FQNEAQ (reference sequence). The CDR3 DNA is TGTGCCAGCAGCCATTCTGGGGGGGGCTACGAGCAGTACGTC. This translates into CASSHSGGGYEQYV.

The chain carries TRBV18 and TRBJ2-1; possibly TRBD2 for D (6 bases). V dropped 1 base and J dropped 5 bases, with 12 bases sitting between them. This CDR3 has 15 amino acids. Germline V gene data show CDR1 as KGHSH and CDR2 as LQKENI. CDR3 loop: CASSPRRGLNNEQFF. In DNA form, the CDR3 reads TGTGCCAGCTCACCACGCCGCGGACTAAACAATGAGCAGTTCTTC.

The genes are TRBV28 and TRBJ2-7; D is uncertain. The V gene's germline CDR1 is MDHEN and CDR2 SYDVKM. Deletions cut 6 bases from V and 6 bases from J, with 24 bases between. The length of the CDR3 is 16 residues. Here the CDR3 DNA reads TGTGCCAGCAGCTCCCTCGACCCGCGAACCTTGGGCGAGCAGTACGTC. It is translated as CASSSLDPRTLGEQYV.

This clone came up a few times. The sample carries other DNA sequences with the same CDR3. The J gene is TRBJ1-2, the V gene TRBV28; no firm D call. V dropped 6 bases and J dropped 3 bases, with 8 bases sitting between them. Germline V gene data show CDR1 as MDHEN and CDR2 as SYDVKM. The CDR3 runs to 12 residues. This CDR3 reads CASSSPYYGYTF. CDR3 nucleotide sequence: TGTGCCAGCAGCTCTCCTTACTATGGCTACACCTTC.

This clone was picked up a small number of times. The chain uses TRBV30 and TRBJ1-4; 12 bases align to TRBD1. The CDR3 length is 13 residues. Germline CDR1 and CDR2: GTSNPN and SVGIG (reference sequence). Unmatched junction bases numbered 3, after V lost 5 bases and J lost 8 bases. The CDR3 coding sequence is TGTGCCTGGGGGGACAGGGGGCAGGAAAAACTGTTTTTT. Protein product: CAWGDRGQEKLFF.

The V gene is TRBV6-5, the J gene TRBJ1-5; TRBD1 matches 8 bases. The V segment lost 5 bases and the J segment 7 bases; nucleotides outside the gene matches: 4. The CDR3 sequence is 13 residues long. Germline V gives CDR1 MNHEY, CDR2 SVGAGI. CDR3 residues: CASSPDRAQPQHF. The CDR3 bases are TGTGCCAGCAGTCCGGACAGGGCCCAGCCCCAGCATTTT.